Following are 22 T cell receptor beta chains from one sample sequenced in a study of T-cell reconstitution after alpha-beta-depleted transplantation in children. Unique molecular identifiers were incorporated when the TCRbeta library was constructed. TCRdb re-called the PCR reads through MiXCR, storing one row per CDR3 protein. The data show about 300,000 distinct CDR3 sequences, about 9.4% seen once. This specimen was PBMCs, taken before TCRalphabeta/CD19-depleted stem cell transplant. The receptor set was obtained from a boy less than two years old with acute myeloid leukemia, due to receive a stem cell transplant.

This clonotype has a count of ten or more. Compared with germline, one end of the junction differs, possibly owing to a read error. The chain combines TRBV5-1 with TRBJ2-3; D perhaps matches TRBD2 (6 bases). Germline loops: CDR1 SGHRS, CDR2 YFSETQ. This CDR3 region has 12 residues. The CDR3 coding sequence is TGTGCCAGCAGCCCCGGAGGGGATACGCAGTATTTT. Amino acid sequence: CASSPGGDTQYF.

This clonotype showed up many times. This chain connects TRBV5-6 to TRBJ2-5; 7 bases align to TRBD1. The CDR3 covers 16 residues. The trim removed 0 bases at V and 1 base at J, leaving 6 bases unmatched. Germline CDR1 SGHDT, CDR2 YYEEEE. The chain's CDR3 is CASSLEGALFQETQYF. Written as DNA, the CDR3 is TGTGCCAGCAGCTTGGAGGGGGCTCTGTTCCAAGAGACCCAGTACTTC.

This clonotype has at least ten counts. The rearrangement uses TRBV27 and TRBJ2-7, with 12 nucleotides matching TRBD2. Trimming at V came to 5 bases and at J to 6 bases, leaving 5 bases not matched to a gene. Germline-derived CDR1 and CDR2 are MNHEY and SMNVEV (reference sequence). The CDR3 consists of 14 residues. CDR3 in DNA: TGTGCCAGCAGTGCGCGACTAGCGGGAGTCGAGCAGTACTTC. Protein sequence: CASSARLAGVEQYF.

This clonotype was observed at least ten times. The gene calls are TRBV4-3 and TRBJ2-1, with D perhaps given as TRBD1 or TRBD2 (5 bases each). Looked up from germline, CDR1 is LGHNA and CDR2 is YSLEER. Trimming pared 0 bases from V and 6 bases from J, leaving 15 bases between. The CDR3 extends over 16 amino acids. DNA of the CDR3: TGCGCCAGCAGCCAAGATTTGGCGAGGGGAATCAATGAGCAGTTCTTC. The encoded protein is CASSQDLARGINEQFF.

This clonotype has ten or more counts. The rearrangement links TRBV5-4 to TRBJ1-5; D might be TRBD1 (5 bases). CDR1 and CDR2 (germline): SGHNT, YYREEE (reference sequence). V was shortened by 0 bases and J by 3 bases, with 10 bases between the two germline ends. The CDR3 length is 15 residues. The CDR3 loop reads CASSLGGQVNQPQHF. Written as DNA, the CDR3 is TGTGCCAGCAGCTTGGGGGGCCAGGTCAATCAGCCCCAGCATTTT.

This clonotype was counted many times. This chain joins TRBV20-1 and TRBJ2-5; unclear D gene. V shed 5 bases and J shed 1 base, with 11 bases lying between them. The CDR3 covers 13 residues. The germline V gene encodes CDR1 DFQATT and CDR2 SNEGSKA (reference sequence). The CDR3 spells CSAQAALQETQYF. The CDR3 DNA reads TGCAGTGCTCAGGCAGCCCTCCAAGAGACCCAGTACTTC.

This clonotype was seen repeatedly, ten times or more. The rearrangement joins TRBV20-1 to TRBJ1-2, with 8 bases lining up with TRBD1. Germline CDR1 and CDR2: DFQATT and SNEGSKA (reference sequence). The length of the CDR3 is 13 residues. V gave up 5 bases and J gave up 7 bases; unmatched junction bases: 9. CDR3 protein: CSAHLLDRAGYTF. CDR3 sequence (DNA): TGCAGTGCTCATCTCTTGGACAGGGCTGGCTACACCTTC.

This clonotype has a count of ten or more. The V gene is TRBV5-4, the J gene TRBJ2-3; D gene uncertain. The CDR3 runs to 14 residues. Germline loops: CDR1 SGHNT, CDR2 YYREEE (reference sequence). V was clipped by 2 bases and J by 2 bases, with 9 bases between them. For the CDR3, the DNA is TGTGCCAGCAGCTTTGACTGGCACACAGATACGCAGTATTTT. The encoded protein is CASSFDWHTDTQYF.

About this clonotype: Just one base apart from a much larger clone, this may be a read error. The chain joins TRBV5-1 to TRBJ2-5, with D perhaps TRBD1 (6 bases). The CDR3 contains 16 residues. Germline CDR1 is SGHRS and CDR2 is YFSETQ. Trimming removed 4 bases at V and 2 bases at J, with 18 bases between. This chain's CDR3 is CASSPVGAGVQETQYF. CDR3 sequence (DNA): TGCGCCAGCAGCCCCGTCGGGGCAGGGGTGCAAGAGACCCAGTACTTC.

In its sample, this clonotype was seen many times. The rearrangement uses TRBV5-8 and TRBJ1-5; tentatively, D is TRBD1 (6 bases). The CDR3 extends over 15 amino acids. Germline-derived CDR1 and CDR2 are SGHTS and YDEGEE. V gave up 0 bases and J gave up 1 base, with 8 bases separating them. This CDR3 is CASSLGQASNQPQHF. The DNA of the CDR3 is TGTGCCAGCAGCTTGGGACAGGCGAGCAATCAGCCCCAGCATTTT.

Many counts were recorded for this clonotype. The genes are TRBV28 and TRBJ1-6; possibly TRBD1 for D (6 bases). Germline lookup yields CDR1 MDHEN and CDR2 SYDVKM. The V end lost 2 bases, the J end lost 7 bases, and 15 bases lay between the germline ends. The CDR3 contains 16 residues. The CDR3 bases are TGTGCCAGCAGTTTAAGCCCGACAGGTTACAATTCACCCCTCCACTTT. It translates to CASSLSPTGYNSPLHF. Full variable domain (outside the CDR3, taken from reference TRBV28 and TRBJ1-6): DVKVTQSSRYLVKRTGEKVFLECVQDMDHENMFWYRQDPGLGLRLIYFSYDVKMKEKGDIPEGYSVSREKKERFSLILESASTNQTSMYLCASSLSPTGYNSPLHFGNGTRLTVT.

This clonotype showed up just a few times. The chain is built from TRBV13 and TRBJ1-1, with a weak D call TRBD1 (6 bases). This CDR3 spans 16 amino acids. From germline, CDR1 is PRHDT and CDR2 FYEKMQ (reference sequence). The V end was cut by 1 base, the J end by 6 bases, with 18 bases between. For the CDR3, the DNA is TGTGCCAGCAGCTTAGTTCTCGGAGAACAGGGCGCTGAAGCTTTCTTT. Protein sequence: CASSLVLGEQGAEAFF.

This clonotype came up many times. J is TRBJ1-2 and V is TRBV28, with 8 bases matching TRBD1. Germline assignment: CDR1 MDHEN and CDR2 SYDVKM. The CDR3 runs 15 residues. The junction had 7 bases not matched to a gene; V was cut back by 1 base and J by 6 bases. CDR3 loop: CASSLSPGGADGYTF. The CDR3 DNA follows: TGTGCCAGCAGTTTATCCCCAGGGGGCGCGGATGGCTACACCTTC.

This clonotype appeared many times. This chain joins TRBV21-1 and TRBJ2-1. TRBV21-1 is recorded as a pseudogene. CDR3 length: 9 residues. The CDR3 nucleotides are TGTGCCGCTTTCTATGAGCAGTTCTTC. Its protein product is CAAFYEQFF.

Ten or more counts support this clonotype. CDR3 sequence (DNA): TGTGCCAGCAGCTTAGGAGGGGCAGGGGTTACCGGGGAGCTGTTTTTT. As protein: CASSLGGAGVTGELFF. The chain employs TRBV11-2 and TRBJ2-2; perhaps TRBD1 as D (6 bases). Germline-derived CDR1 and CDR2 are SGHAT and FQNNGV. This CDR3 is 16 amino acids long. The V end was cut by 1 base, the J end by 5 bases, with 14 bases between.

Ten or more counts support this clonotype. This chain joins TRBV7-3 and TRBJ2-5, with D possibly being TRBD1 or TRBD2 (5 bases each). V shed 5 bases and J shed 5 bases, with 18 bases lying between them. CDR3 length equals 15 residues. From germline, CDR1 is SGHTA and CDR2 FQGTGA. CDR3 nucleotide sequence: TGTGCCAGCAGCCCCTCCATAGGGACCCGGGAGACCCAGTACTTC. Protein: CASSPSIGTRETQYF.

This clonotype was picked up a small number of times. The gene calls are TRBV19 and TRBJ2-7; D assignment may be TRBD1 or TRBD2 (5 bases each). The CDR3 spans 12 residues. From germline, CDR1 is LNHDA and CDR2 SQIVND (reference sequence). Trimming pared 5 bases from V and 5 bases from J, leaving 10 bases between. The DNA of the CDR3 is TGTGCCAGTAGTCAGGGAGTCAACGAGCAGTACTTC. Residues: CASSQGVNEQYF.

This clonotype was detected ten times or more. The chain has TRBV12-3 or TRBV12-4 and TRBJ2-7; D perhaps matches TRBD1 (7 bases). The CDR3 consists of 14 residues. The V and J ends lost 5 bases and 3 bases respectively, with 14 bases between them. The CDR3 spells CASSPDRRDYEQYF. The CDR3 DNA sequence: TGTGCCAGCAGTCCGGACAGGCGGGACTACGAGCAGTACTTC.

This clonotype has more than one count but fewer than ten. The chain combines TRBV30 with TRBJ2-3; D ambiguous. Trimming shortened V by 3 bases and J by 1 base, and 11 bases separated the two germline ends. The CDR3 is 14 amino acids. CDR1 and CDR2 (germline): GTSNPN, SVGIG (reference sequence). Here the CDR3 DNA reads TGTGCCTGGAGCCCCGGGTCGGGCACAGATACGCAGTATTTT. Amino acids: CAWSPGSGTDTQYF. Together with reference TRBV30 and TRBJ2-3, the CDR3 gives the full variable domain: SQTIHQWPATLVQPVGSPLSLECTVEGTSNPNLYWYRQAAGRGLQLLFYSVGIGQISSEVPQNLSASRPQDRQFILSSKKLLLSDSGFYLCAWSPGSGTDTQYFGPGTRLTVL.

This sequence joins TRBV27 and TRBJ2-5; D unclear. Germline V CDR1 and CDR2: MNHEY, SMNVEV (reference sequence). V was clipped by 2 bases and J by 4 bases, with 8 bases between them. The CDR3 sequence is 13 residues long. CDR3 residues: CASSLSHGETQYF. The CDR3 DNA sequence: TGTGCCAGCAGTTTAAGCCATGGAGAGACCCAGTACTTC.

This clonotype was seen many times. CDR3 residues: CASSVWPDPTGYTF. The CDR3 nucleotides are TGTGCCAGCAGTGTTTGGCCCGATCCTACTGGCTACACCTTC. This chain joins TRBV12-3 or TRBV12-4 and TRBJ1-2, with no clear D. The CDR3 spans 14 residues. The germline V and J ends were trimmed by 5 bases and 7 bases, with 17 bases remaining between them.

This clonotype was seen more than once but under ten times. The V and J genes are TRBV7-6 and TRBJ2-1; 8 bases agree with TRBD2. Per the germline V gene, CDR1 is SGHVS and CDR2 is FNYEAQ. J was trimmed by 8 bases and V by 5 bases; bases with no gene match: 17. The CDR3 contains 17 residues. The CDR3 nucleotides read TGTGCCAGCAGCCCCGCGGGGGGACGGGGGGGCAGAGATGAGCAGTTCTTC. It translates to CASSPAGGRGGRDEQFF.